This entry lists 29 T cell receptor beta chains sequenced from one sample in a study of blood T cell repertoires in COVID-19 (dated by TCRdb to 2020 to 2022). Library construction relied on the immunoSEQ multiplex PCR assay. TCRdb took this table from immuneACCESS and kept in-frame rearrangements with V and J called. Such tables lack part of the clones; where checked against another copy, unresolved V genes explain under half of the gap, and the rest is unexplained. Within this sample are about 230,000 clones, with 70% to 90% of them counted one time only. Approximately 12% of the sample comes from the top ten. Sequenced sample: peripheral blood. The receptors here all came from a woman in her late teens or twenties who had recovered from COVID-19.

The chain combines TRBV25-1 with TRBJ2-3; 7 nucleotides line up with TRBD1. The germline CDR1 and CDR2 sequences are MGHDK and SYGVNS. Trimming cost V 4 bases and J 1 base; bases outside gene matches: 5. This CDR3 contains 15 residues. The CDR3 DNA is TGTGCCAGCAGTGGGGGACAGCCGGGCACAGATACGCAGTATTTT. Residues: CASSGGQPGTDTQYF.

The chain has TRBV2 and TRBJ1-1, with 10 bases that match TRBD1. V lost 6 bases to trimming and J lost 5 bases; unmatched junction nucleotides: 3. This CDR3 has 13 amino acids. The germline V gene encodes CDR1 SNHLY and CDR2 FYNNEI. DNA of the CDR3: TGTGCCAGCAGGGGGACAGGGGTGACTGAAGCTTTCTTT. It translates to CASRGTGVTEAFF.

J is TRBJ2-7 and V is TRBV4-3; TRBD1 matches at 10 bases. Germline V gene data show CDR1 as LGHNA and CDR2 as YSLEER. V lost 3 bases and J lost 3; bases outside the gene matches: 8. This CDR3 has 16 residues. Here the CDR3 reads CASSQDGTGVYYEQYF. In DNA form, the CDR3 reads TGCGCCAGCAGCCAGGACGGGACAGGGGTTTACTACGAGCAGTACTTC.

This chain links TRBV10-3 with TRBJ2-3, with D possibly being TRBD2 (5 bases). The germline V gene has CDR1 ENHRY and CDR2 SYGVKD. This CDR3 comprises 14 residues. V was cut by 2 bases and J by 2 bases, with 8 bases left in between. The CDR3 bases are TGTGCCATCAGTGAGAGCGGCTACACAGATACGCAGTATTTT. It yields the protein CAISESGYTDTQYF.

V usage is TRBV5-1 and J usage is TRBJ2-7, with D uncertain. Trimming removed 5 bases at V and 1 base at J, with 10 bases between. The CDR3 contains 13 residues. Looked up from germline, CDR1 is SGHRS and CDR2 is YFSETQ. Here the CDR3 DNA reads TGCGCCAGCAGTTTTACAGATTCCTACGAGCAGTACTTC. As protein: CASSFTDSYEQYF.

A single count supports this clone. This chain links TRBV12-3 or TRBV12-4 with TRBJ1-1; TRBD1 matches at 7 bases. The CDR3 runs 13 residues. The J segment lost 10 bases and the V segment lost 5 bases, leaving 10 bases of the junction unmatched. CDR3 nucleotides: TGTGCCAGCAGTCTTAGACAGGGCCGAGGAGCTTTCTTT. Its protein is CASSLRQGRGAFF.

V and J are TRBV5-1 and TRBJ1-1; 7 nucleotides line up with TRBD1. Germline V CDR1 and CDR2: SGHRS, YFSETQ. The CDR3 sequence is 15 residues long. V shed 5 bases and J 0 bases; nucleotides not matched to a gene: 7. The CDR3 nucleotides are TGCGCCAGCAGGCCCAGGGGACAGCTGAACACTGAAGCTTTCTTT. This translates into CASRPRGQLNTEAFF. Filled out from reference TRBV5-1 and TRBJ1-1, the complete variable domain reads KAGVTQTPRYLIKTRGQQVTLSCSPISGHRSVSWYQQTPGQGLQFLFEYFSETQRNKGNFPGRFSGRQFSNSRSEMNVSTLELGDSALYLCASRPRGQLNTEAFFGQGTRLTVV.

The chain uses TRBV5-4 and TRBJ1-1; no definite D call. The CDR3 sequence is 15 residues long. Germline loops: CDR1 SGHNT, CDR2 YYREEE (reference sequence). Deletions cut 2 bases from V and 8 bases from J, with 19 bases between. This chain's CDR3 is CASSLELRPFEEAFF. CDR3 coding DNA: TGTGCCAGCAGCTTAGAGCTGAGGCCGTTCGAGGAAGCTTTCTTT. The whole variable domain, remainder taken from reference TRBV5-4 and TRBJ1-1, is ETGVTQSPTHLIKTRGQQVTLRCSSQSGHNTVSWYQQALGQGPQFIFQYYREEENGRGNFPPRFSGLQFPNYSSELNVNALELDDSALYLCASSLELRPFEEAFFGQGTRLTVV.

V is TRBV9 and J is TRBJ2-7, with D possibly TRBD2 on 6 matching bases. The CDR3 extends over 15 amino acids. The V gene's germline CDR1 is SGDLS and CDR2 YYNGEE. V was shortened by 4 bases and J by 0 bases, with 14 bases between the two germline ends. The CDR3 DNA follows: TGTGCCAGCAGCTCGAGCGGGTCTCCCTCCTACGAGCAGTACTTC. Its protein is CASSSSGSPSYEQYF.

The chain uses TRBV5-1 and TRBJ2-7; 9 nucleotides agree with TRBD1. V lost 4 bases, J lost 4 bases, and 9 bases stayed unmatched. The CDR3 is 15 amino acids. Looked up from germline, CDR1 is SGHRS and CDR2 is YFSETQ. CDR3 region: CASSGGQGRRYEQYF. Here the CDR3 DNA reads TGCGCCAGCAGCGGGGGACAGGGACGTCGGTACGAGCAGTACTTC. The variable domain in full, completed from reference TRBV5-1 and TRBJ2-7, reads KAGVTQTPRYLIKTRGQQVTLSCSPISGHRSVSWYQQTPGQGLQFLFEYFSETQRNKGNFPGRFSGRQFSNSRSEMNVSTLELGDSALYLCASSGGQGRRYEQYFGPGTRLTVT.

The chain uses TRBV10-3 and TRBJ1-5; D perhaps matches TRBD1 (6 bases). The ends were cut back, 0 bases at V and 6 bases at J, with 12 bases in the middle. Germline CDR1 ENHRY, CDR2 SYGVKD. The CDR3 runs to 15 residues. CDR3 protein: CAISESAGAGQPQHF. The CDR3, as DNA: TGTGCCATCAGTGAGTCGGCGGGGGCGGGTCAGCCCCAGCATTTT.

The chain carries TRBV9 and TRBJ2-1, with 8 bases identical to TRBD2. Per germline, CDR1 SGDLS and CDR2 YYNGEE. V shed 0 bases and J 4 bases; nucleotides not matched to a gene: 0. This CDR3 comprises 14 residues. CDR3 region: CASSVGLAYNEQFF. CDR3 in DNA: TGTGCCAGCAGCGTAGGACTAGCGTACAATGAGCAGTTCTTC.

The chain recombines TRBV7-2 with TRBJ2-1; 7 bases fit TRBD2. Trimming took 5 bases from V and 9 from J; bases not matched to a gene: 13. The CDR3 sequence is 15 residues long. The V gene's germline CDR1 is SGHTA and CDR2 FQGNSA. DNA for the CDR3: TGTGCCAGCAGCACCGGAATGGGTAGCGGGTTTGAGCAGTTCTTC. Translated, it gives CASSTGMGSGFEQFF. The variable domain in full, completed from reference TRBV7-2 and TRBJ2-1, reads GAGVSQSPSNKVTEKGKDVELRCDPISGHTALYWYRQSLGQGLEFLIYFQGNSAPDKSGLPSDRFSAERTGGSVSTLTIQRTQQEDSAVYLCASSTGMGSGFEQFFGPGTRLTVL.

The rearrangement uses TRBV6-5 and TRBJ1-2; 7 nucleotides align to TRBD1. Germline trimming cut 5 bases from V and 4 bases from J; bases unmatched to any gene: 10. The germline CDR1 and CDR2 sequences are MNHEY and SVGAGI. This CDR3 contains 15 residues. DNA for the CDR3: TGTGCCAGCAGTACCTCCGGGACAGCGCGCTATGGCTACACCTTC. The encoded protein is CASSTSGTARYGYTF.

Written as DNA, the CDR3 is TGTGCCAGCAGCCCAAACGAGGTCCCTCCCACAGATACGCAGTATTTT. Translated, it gives CASSPNEVPPTDTQYF. The chain is built from TRBV2 and TRBJ2-3; D gene unclear. The V gene's germline CDR1 is SNHLY and CDR2 FYNNEI. The CDR3 extends over 16 amino acids. With 6 bases removed from V and 2 bases from J, the gap between germline ends came to 18 bases. Filled out from reference TRBV2 and TRBJ2-3, the complete variable domain reads EPEVTQTPSHQVTQMGQEVILRCVPISNHLYFYWYRQILGQKVEFLVSFYNNEISEKSEIFDDQFSVERPDGSNFTLKIRSTKLEDSAMYFCASSPNEVPPTDTQYFGPGTRLTVL.

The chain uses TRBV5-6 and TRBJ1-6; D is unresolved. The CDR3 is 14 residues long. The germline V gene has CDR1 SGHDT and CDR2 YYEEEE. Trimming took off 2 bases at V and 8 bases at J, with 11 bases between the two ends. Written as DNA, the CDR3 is TGTGCCAGCAGCTTTTTGGCCACGCATTCACCCCTCCACTTT. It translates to CASSFLATHSPLHF. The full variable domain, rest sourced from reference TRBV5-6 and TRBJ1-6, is DAGVTQSPTHLIKTRGQQVTLRCSPKSGHDTVSWYQQALGQGPQFIFQYYEEEERQRGNFPDRFSGHQFPNYSSELNVNALLLGDSALYLCASSFLATHSPLHFGNGTRLTVT.

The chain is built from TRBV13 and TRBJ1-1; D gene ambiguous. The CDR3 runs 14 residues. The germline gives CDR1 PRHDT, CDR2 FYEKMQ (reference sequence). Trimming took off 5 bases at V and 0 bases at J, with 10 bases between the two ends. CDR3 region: CASSAGDLNTEAFF. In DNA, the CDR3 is TGTGCCAGCAGCGCCGGAGATCTGAACACTGAAGCTTTCTTT.

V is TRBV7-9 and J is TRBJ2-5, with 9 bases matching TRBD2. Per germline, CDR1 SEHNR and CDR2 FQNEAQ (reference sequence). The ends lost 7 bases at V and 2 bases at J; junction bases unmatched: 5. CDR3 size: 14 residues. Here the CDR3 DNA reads TGTGCCAGCATGCGGCTAGCGGGACAAGAGACCCAGTACTTC. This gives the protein CASMRLAGQETQYF.

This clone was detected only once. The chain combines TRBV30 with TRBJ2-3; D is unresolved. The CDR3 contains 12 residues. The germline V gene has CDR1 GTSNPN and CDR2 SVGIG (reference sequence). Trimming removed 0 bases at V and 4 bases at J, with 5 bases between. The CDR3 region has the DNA TGTGCCTGGAGTGTGCTACCAGATACGCAGTATTTT. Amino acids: CAWSVLPDTQYF.

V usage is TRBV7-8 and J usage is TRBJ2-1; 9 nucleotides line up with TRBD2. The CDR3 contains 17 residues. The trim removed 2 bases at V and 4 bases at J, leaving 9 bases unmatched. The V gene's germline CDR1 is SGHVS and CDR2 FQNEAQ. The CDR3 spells CASSLSRLAGKYNEQFF. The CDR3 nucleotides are TGTGCCAGCAGCTTAAGCCGGCTAGCGGGAAAGTACAATGAGCAGTTCTTC.

Here the CDR3 reads CASSVQGGGANVLTF. In DNA, the CDR3 is TGTGCCAGCAGCGTTCAGGGAGGTGGGGCCAACGTCCTGACTTTC. The chain combines TRBV7-2 with TRBJ2-6, with D perhaps matching TRBD2 (6 bases). The germline V gene encodes CDR1 SGHTA and CDR2 FQGNSA. CDR3 length: 15 residues. The germline V and J ends were trimmed by 5 bases and 3 bases, with 11 bases remaining between them.

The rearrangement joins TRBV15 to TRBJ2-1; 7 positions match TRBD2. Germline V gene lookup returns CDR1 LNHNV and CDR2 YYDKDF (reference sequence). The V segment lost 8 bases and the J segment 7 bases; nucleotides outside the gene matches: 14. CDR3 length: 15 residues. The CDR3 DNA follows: TGTGCCACCCTTTCCGTCAGGGAGGGAAGTAATGAGCAGTTCTTC. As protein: CATLSVREGSNEQFF.

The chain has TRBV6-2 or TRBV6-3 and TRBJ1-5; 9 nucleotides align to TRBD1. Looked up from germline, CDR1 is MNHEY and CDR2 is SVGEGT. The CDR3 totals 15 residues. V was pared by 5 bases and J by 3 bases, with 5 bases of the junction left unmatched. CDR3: CASSQGQGHNQPQHF. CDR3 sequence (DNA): TGTGCCAGCAGTCAAGGACAGGGGCACAATCAGCCCCAGCATTTT.

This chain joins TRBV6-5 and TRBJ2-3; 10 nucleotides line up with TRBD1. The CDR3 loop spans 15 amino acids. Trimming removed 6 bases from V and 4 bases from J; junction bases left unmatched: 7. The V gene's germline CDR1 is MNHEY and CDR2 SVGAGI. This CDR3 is CASRRQGAPPDTQYF. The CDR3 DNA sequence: TGTGCCAGCAGGCGACAGGGGGCGCCCCCAGATACGCAGTATTTT.

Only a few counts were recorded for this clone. Here the CDR3 DNA reads TGTGCCAGCAGTTCCGGGAACACTGAAGCTTTCTTT. Translation: CASSSGNTEAFF. The chain joins TRBV6-5 to TRBJ1-1; D uncertain. Trimming removed 4 bases at V and 1 base at J, with 4 bases between. The CDR3 has 12 residues. Germline values: CDR1 MNHEY, CDR2 SVGAGI.

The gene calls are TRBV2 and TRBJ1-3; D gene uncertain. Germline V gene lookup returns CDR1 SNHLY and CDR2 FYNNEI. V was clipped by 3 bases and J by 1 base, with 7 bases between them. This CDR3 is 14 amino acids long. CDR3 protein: CASSDRVSGNTIYF. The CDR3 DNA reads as TGTGCCAGCAGTGATCGGGTTTCTGGAAACACCATATATTTT.

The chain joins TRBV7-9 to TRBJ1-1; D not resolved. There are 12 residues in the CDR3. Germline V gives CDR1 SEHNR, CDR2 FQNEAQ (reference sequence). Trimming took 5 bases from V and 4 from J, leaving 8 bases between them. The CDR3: CASSPQSTEAFF. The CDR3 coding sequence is TGTGCCAGCAGCCCACAGAGCACTGAAGCTTTCTTT.

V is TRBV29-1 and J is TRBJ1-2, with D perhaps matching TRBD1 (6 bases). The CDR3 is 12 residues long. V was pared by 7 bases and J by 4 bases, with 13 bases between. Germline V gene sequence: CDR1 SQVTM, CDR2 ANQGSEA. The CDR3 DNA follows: TGCAGCGGTCAACTACAGGGCTATGGCTACACCTTC. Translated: CSGQLQGYGYTF.

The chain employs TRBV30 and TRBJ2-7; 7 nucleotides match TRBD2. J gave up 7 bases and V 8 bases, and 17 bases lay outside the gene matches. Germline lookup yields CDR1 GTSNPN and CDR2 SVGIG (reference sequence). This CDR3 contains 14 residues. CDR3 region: CARGSGAPWGEQYF. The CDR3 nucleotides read TGTGCCAGGGGAAGCGGGGCCCCCTGGGGGGAGCAGTACTTC.